This is a list of T cell receptor beta chains from one sample in a study of shared clonotypes between healthy human individuals. Sequenced by immunoSEQ multiplex PCR; TCRdb stores in-frame clones only, minus some. The table lists 2 million to 3 million clones, 80% to 95% of them singletons. The sample was naive CD4+ T cells from PBMCs. The receptors originated from a man in his late teens or twenties in good health. Some clones in this sample may be carry-over from other donors' samples. CDR3s leave out the opening cysteine and the closing phenylalanine or tryptophan. Each record gives: V gene, J gene, CDR3 protein.

V: TRBV28; J: TRBJ2-3; CDR3: ASSSGEDTQY
V: TRBV7-3; J: TRBJ2-1; CDR3: ASSPTSALEQF
V: TRBV29-1; J: TRBJ1-1; CDR3: SVGSNRGATEAF
V: TRBV5-1; J: TRBJ2-3; CDR3: ASSDGRDTQY
V: TRBV7-6; J: TRBJ1-1; CDR3: ASSSQWGMNTEAF
V: TRBV18; J: TRBJ1-3; CDR3: ASSPAGVSGNTIY
V: TRBV9; J: TRBJ2-1; CDR3: ASSASSSAYNEQF
V: TRBV7-9; J: TRBJ2-3; CDR3: ASSPGLAQVDTQY
V: TRBV15; J: TRBJ2-1; CDR3: ATSGGLAGAIEQF
V: TRBV18; J: TRBJ1-1; CDR3: ASSLTPGQRNTEAF
V: TRBV4-2; J: TRBJ1-2; CDR3: ASSQVGTGSSYGYT
V: TRBV21-1; J: TRBJ1-3; CDR3: ASSKERGRSGNTIY
V: TRBV5-1; J: TRBJ2-5; CDR3: ASSLRSPQETQY
V: TRBV19; J: TRBJ2-3; CDR3: ASSIRQALFTDTQY
V: TRBV4-2; J: TRBJ2-3; CDR3: ASSPSGRVADTQY
V: TRBV2; J: TRBJ2-2; CDR3: ASTAGKNTGELF
V: TRBV2; J: TRBJ1-1; CDR3: ASSWTMNTEAF
V: TRBV9; J: TRBJ2-5; CDR3: ASSQSTGGLQETQY
V: TRBV7-2; J: TRBJ2-3; CDR3: ASSLGGSGRTDTQY
V: TRBV7-9; J: TRBJ2-5; CDR3: ATRGETQY
V: TRBV7-3; J: TRBJ1-5; CDR3: ASSLMVDQPQH
V: TRBV4-1; J: TRBJ2-1; CDR3: ASSEREGDEQF
V: TRBV5-1; J: TRBJ2-1; CDR3: ASSLAEGGDNEQF
V: TRBV15; J: TRBJ1-1; CDR3: ATSRDQQGMTEAF